A single sample is the source of the 22 T cell receptor beta chains below, sequenced in a study of Ad26.COV2.S vaccination and SARS-CoV-2 variants (dated by TCRdb to 2020 to 2022). The label giving this sample's treatment or condition can be read as: some 19 received Ad26.COV2.S at low or high dose, single or two shots; roughly 5 received placebo; per-sample allocation not given. For vaccine and placebo recipients, the sequenced repertoires came from samples collected on day 63 after the first injection. The library relied on the immunoSEQ multiplex PCR assay. Here the immuneACCESS table is served through TCRdb, limited to in-frame sequences with V and J called. Missing clones are a known gap in these copies; in checked studies unresolved V genes cover under half, and the rest lacks a known reason. The sample yields about 480,000 clones; around 85% were counted once. The biggest ten clones account for roughly 13% of the sample.

This specimen consisted of peripheral blood, obtained in a trial of Ad26.COV2.S vaccine versus placebo. The receptor source for this set is a person between 18 and 65 years old who received the Ad26.COV2.S COVID-19 vaccine or a placebo.

About this clone: The sample contains more than one DNA sequence encoding this CDR3. This rearrangement joins TRBV7-6 to TRBJ1-1, with D possibly TRBD1 on 5 matching bases. This CDR3 spans 13 amino acids. With 5 bases removed from V and 3 bases from J, the gap between germline ends came to 10 bases. From germline, CDR1 is SGHVS and CDR2 FNYEAQ. The CDR3 reads CASSLGVDTEAFF. As DNA, the CDR3 is TGTGCCAGCAGCCTAGGGGTGGACACTGAAGCTTTCTTT.

About this clone itself: With a far larger clone one base away, a read error is the likely cause. This specimen includes other DNA sequences encoding the same CDR3. The chain is built from TRBV25-1 and TRBJ2-7; unclear D gene. V lost 6 bases to trimming and J lost 0 bases, with 3 bases between them. CDR3 length: 11 amino acids. Germline V gene sequence: CDR1 MGHDK, CDR2 SYGVNS. CDR3 amino acids: CASSPSYEQYF. The CDR3 nucleotides read TGTGCCAGCAGCCCCTCCTACGAGCAGTACTTC.

This sequence joins TRBV5-4 and TRBJ1-6; no reliable D call. CDR3 length: 14 residues. V lost 4 bases, J lost 10 bases, and 15 bases lay in between. Germline CDR1 reads SGHNT; CDR2 reads YYREEE (reference sequence). Here the CDR3 reads CASSPERSPSPLHF. The CDR3 DNA follows: TGTGCCAGCAGCCCCGAGAGGTCCCCCTCACCCCTCCACTTT.

In the case of this clone: The sample holds other DNA sequences that translate to the same CDR3. The chain combines TRBV20-1 with TRBJ2-1; tentative D call: TRBD2 (6 bases). Germline V gene data show CDR1 as DFQATT and CDR2 as SNEGSKA (reference sequence). The CDR3 totals 13 residues. V lost 3 bases to trimming and J lost 3 bases, with 9 bases between them. This chain's CDR3 is CSASGGVYNEQFF. DNA of the CDR3: TGCAGTGCTAGTGGCGGGGTCTACAATGAGCAGTTCTTC.

The chain links TRBV7-6 to TRBJ2-7; 9 nucleotides align to TRBD2. CDR1 is SGHVS and CDR2 is FNYEAQ in the germline V gene. V lost 0 bases and J lost 0; bases outside the gene matches: 3. The CDR3 consists of 16 residues. In DNA, the CDR3 is TGTGCCAGCAGCTTAGCAGCGGGAGGTCTCTCCTACGAGCAGTACTTC. This translates into CASSLAAGGLSYEQYF.

The CDR3 coding sequence is TGTGCCAGCATTTTTCAGGGGGTTGGCGAGCAGTACTTC. Its protein is CASIFQGVGEQYF. This chain links TRBV2 with TRBJ2-7, with 7 nucleotides matching TRBD1. Trimming at V came to 7 bases and at J to 6 bases, leaving 9 bases not matched to a gene. The CDR3 has 13 residues. Germline assignment: CDR1 SNHLY and CDR2 FYNNEI.

V usage is TRBV5-1 and J usage is TRBJ1-4; a possible D gene is TRBD1 (6 bases). Germline V CDR1 and CDR2: SGHRS, YFSETQ. V was shortened by 10 bases and J by 5 bases, with 15 bases between the two germline ends. This CDR3 spans 13 amino acids. CDR3 in amino acids: CASRAQGNEKLFF. In DNA, the CDR3 is TGCGCCTCCCGCGCGCAGGGGAATGAAAAACTGTTTTTT.

This chain links TRBV11-2 with TRBJ2-7, with 7 bases identical to TRBD1. There are 14 residues in the CDR3. With V trimmed by 5 bases and J by 6 bases, 10 bases remained unmatched. Germline CDR1 SGHAT, CDR2 FQNNGV. As DNA, the CDR3 is TGTGCCAGCAGCCCCCAGACAGGGTTCGGCGAGCAGTACTTC. This gives the protein CASSPQTGFGEQYF.

The chain recombines TRBV2 with TRBJ1-2, with D maybe TRBD1 (5 bases). There are 14 residues in the CDR3. The germline V and J ends were trimmed by 4 bases and 3 bases, with 12 bases remaining between them. CDR1 and CDR2 (germline): SNHLY, FYNNEI. The CDR3 nucleotides read TGTGCCAGCAGTGGCAGGAGGGACTACTATGGCTACACCTTC. This translates into CASSGRRDYYGYTF.

V gene TRBV6-5 combines with J gene TRBJ1-3, with 7 bases matching TRBD1. V was pared by 6 bases and J by 0 bases, with 5 bases of the junction left unmatched. There are 15 residues in the CDR3. Germline V gene lookup returns CDR1 MNHEY and CDR2 SVGAGI. The CDR3 region has the DNA TGTGCCAGCAGGTACGGGACAGCCTCTGGAAACACCATATATTTT. It codes for CASRYGTASGNTIYF.

This clone was counted once. The chain carries TRBV28 and TRBJ2-5, with a tentative D call TRBD1 (7 bases). This CDR3 comprises 13 residues. Trimming stripped 5 bases from V and 5 bases from J, with 12 bases between. Germline CDR1 and CDR2: MDHEN and SYDVKM. The CDR3, as DNA: TGTGCCAGCAGTAGGACAGGAGGGGAGACCCAGTACTTC. Translated: CASSRTGGETQYF.

The rearrangement links TRBV24-1 to TRBJ2-1; D not resolved. V was trimmed by 7 bases and J by 8 bases, leaving 14 bases between them. The CDR3 sequence is 13 residues long. The germline V gene has CDR1 KGHDR and CDR2 SFDVKD. This CDR3 reads CATSEGRKHEQFF. CDR3 nucleotide sequence: TGTGCCACCAGCGAAGGACGGAAACATGAGCAGTTCTTC.

The V and J genes are TRBV5-1 and TRBJ1-5; 8 bases match TRBD1. Germline V gene lookup returns CDR1 SGHRS and CDR2 YFSETQ. The CDR3 is made up of 15 amino acids. The V gene end was trimmed by 8 bases and the J gene end by 3 bases; junction bases not matched to a gene: 10. The CDR3 sequence: CASSGTGDPNQPQHF. DNA for the CDR3: TGCGCCAGTTCAGGGACAGGCGACCCCAATCAGCCCCAGCATTTT.

V gene TRBV6-1 combines with J gene TRBJ2-1; 13 bases line up with TRBD2. The J segment lost 0 bases and the V segment lost 4 bases, leaving 6 bases of the junction unmatched. This CDR3 contains 18 residues. Germline V lookup: CDR1 MNHNS, CDR2 SASEGT. CDR3 loop: CASSGTSGSPRSYNEQFF. The CDR3 DNA reads as TGTGCCAGCAGTGGGACTAGCGGGAGCCCTCGCTCCTACAATGAGCAGTTCTTC.

V usage is TRBV5-1 and J usage is TRBJ2-7; D is unresolved. This CDR3 is built from 14 residues. Trimming took 4 bases from V and 0 from J, leaving 11 bases between them. From germline, CDR1 is SGHRS and CDR2 YFSETQ. The CDR3 DNA follows: TGCGCCAGCAGCGTGGGCAGGAGCTCCTACGAGCAGTACTTC. Protein sequence: CASSVGRSSYEQYF.

About this clone: Other DNA variants within this sample encode the same CDR3. The V call is TRBV7-2, the J call TRBJ2-7, with TRBD1 as a possible D gene (6 bases). V gave up 0 bases and J gave up 0 bases, with 9 bases separating them. Germline assignment: CDR1 SGHTA and CDR2 FQGNSA. The CDR3 length is 15 residues. CDR3 sequence: CASSLAPGVSYEQYF. The DNA for the CDR3 is TGTGCCAGCAGCTTAGCCCCAGGGGTCTCCTACGAGCAGTACTTC.

This chain links TRBV2 with TRBJ1-5, with D possibly being TRBD1 (5 bases). The CDR3 covers 14 residues. Germline CDR1 reads SNHLY; CDR2 reads FYNNEI. Trimming took off 4 bases at V and 4 bases at J, with 11 bases between the two ends. This chain's CDR3 is CASSVAQENQPQHF. The CDR3 DNA reads TGTGCCAGCAGTGTCGCACAGGAGAATCAGCCCCAGCATTTT.

The chain uses TRBV7-2 and TRBJ2-1, with 8 bases identical to TRBD2. With V trimmed by 2 bases and J by 10 bases, 13 bases remained unmatched. CDR1 SGHTA and CDR2 FQGNSA come from the germline V gene. There are 16 residues in the CDR3. The CDR3 sequence is CASSLFILAGSFEQFF. As DNA, the CDR3 is TGTGCCAGCAGCTTATTCATCCTAGCGGGTTCATTCGAGCAGTTCTTC.

The chain uses TRBV19 and TRBJ2-5, with 9 bases matching TRBD2. V was clipped by 5 bases and J by 5 bases; unmatched bases: 6. The CDR3 contains 14 residues. Germline values: CDR1 LNHDA, CDR2 SQIVND (reference sequence). Written as DNA, the CDR3 is TGTGCCAGTAGTGTGGGACTAGCTACGGAGACCCAGTACTTC. Translated, it gives CASSVGLATETQYF.

The rearrangement links TRBV6-2 or TRBV6-3 to TRBJ1-2; TRBD1 matches 7 bases. The CDR3 totals 13 residues. The germline gives CDR1 MNHEY, CDR2 SVGEGT. The ends lost 6 bases at V and 4 bases at J; junction bases unmatched: 5. Here the CDR3 DNA reads TGTGCCAGCAGCCGAGGACAGGCCTATGGCTACACCTTC. Translation gives CASSRGQAYGYTF.

This clone showed up just a few times. This chain uses TRBV29-1 with TRBJ2-5, with 11 nucleotides matching TRBD2. The CDR3 consists of 15 residues. Germline CDR1 SQVTM, CDR2 ANQGSEA. The ends lost 3 bases at V and 7 bases at J; junction bases unmatched: 10. The DNA of the CDR3 is TGCAGCGTTGAGAGGCTAGCGGGAGGATCGGGGACCCAGTACTTC. The encoded protein is CSVERLAGGSGTQYF.

The chain carries TRBV9 and TRBJ1-2; 8 bases align to TRBD1. The germline V gene encodes CDR1 SGDLS and CDR2 YYNGEE. CDR3 length: 15 amino acids. The junction had 10 bases not matched to a gene; V was cut back by 2 bases and J by 7 bases. The CDR3, as DNA: TGTGCCAGCAGCGTGGACCGACAGGGGTATGGTGGCTACACCTTC. Amino acid sequence: CASSVDRQGYGGYTF.